The clone carrying this TCR beta chain is categorized as medium-sized (0.01 to 0.1%). Its antigen remains unknown. Reverse transcription used 450 to 500 ng RNA and constant-region primers for alpha and beta. Separate chain-specific third strand synthesis with multiplexing indices produced the alpha and beta libraries. Ligation attached cDNA to a 5' RACE adapter that carried a random hexamer and SP2 site. MiXCR was run by TCRdb on the 5' RACE reads, yielding one entry per CDR3 protein. The sample yields under 6,500 distinct CDR3 sequences, roughly 25% seen once. The data originate from a study of HIV-infected patients and healthy controls. Background on the study: By the second bleed, viral load was undetectable in about 70% of the 16 patients. General study findings and limits: HIV+ repertoires were severely depleted of MAIT alpha-chain CDR3s, unlike healthy controls.

V lost 4 bases and J lost 1; bases outside the gene matches: 8. Germline V gene lookup returns CDR1 SGDLS and CDR2 YYNGEE. CDR3 length: 16 residues. Whole blood was used without fractionation, so all unsorted peripheral T cells were included. People with immunomodulatory therapy, recent vaccination or treatment interruptions were not enrolled. This clonotype was obtained from an adult with HIV infection. This specimen consisted of blood, obtained before antiretroviral therapy. The chain couples TRBV9 to TRBJ2-5, with 9 positions matching TRBD1. CDR3 residues: CASSNPLTGGQETQYF. DNA for the CDR3: TGTGCCAGCAGCAACCCGTTGACAGGGGGCCAAGAGACCCAGTACTTC.